This TCR beta chain was identified during a study of T cells in Graves' hyperthyroidism and ophthalmopathy. The sample holds a few counts of this clonotype. Amplification of TCR beta CDR3 regions used RNA as the template. With the HTBI primer set, the TCR CDR3 went through a first round of RT-PCR. One entry per CDR3 protein, called by TCRdb with MiXCR from the multiplex PCR reads. The top ten clones hold roughly 10% of a sample with under 800,000 distinct CDR3 sequences, 11% to 15% of them seen once. CDR3 length equals 15 residues. The germline gives CDR1 LNHDA, CDR2 SQIVND (reference sequence). Trimming left V 3 bases short and J 8 bases short, with 17 bases between.

This sequence joins TRBV19 and TRBJ2-1; D is possibly TRBD2 (7 bases). The sequencing sample was made of blood. The origin of this receptor is a young woman with Graves' hyperthyroidism. The DNA for the CDR3 is TGTGCCAGTAGTATCAGAAGGCGGGGGCTACATGAGCAGTTCTTC. Translated, it gives CASSIRRRGLHEQFF.